This TCR beta chain came from a study of blood T cell repertoires in COVID-19. The germline gives CDR1 LNHDA, CDR2 SQIVND (reference sequence). CDR3 size: 14 residues. Deletions cut 3 bases from V and 5 bases from J, with 13 bases between. Sequencing was performed with immunoSEQ multiplex PCR; in TCRdb, only in-frame clones are kept and a portion is missing. The sample includes 200,000 to 250,000 clones, roughly 88% seen only once; the top ten take 3% to 4.5%. Ages ranged from roughly 18 to 100 years, with residence in 24 US areas. Grouping used clinical history reported by participants in a survey and questionnaire.

The chain employs TRBV19 and TRBJ1-1; D ambiguous. Sequencing was carried out using PBMCs or T cells enriched from blood (not recorded which). This sequence was found in a woman aged 40 to 50 with acute COVID-19. The CDR3 is CASSIRGAWTEAFF. For the CDR3, the DNA is TGTGCCAGTAGTATCCGGGGTGCATGGACTGAAGCTTTCTTT.